Shown below are 5 T cell receptor beta chains from a single sample sequenced in a study of cytomegalovirus exposure and HLA in healthy donors (dated by TCRdb to the late 2010s). Receptor amplification or capture employed the immunoSEQ multiplex PCR assay. A mixture of 60 forward primers for TCR Vbeta segments and 13 reverse primers for TCR Jbeta segments was used in the multiplex PCR. TCRdb's version of the immuneACCESS table is confined to in-frame rearrangements and falls short of the full clone set. An unresolved V gene accounts for under half of the shortfall where checked; the remainder is of unknown origin. This sample lists some 120,000 clones; roughly 80% were detected once. Jointly, the top ten make up over 20% of the sample. Sequencing used PBMCs. The receptor set was obtained from a man younger than 40 in good health and CMV-seropositive.

The chain links TRBV5-6 to TRBJ2-1; weak D call: TRBD2 (7 bases). The CDR3 is made up of 13 amino acids. V was trimmed by 4 bases and J by 9 bases, leaving 14 bases between them. Germline CDR1 SGHDT, CDR2 YYEEEE. The CDR3 region is CASSLPGGGEQFF. In DNA form, the CDR3 reads TGTGCCAGCAGCCTGCCGGGGGGCGGTGAGCAGTTCTTC. The variable domain in full, with the rest retrieved from reference TRBV5-6 and TRBJ2-1, is DAGVTQSPTHLIKTRGQQVTLRCSPKSGHDTVSWYQQALGQGPQFIFQYYEEEERQRGNFPDRFSGHQFPNYSSELNVNALLLGDSALYLCASSLPGGGEQFFGPGTRLTVL.

The V gene is TRBV19, the J gene TRBJ1-2; D unclear. The CDR3 extends over 13 amino acids. Deletions cut 4 bases from V and 7 bases from J, with 13 bases between. The germline CDR1 and CDR2 sequences are LNHDA and SQIVND (reference sequence). CDR3 loop: CASSTTRSGGYTF. The CDR3 DNA follows: TGTGCCAGTAGTACCACTAGGTCCGGTGGCTACACCTTC.

V is TRBV6-1 and J is TRBJ1-2; a possible D gene is TRBD1 (6 bases). The CDR3 loop spans 13 amino acids. Trimming stripped 7 bases from V and 10 bases from J, with 19 bases between. The germline CDR1 and CDR2 sequences are MNHNS and SASEGT. Here the CDR3 DNA reads TGTGCCAGCATGAGGACAGCCTTCATGGACTACACCTTC. This encodes CASMRTAFMDYTF.

The chain recombines TRBV28 with TRBJ1-3, with a weak D call TRBD1 (5 bases). Germline lookup yields CDR1 MDHEN and CDR2 SYDVKM. V lost 6 bases and J 2 bases, leaving 14 bases between the germline ends. CDR3 length equals 15 residues. In nucleotides, the CDR3 is TGTGCCAGCAGCCTCAGGGTCATGACTGGAAACACCATATATTTT. Translation gives CASSLRVMTGNTIYF.

This clone was counted once. The rearrangement joins TRBV4-1 to TRBJ1-1; 9 bases map to TRBD1. Germline-derived CDR1 and CDR2 are MGHRA and YSYEKL. This CDR3 contains 14 residues. Trimming removed 5 bases from V and 1 base from J; junction bases left unmatched: 2. Here the CDR3 reads CASSAGQGNTEAFF. In DNA form, the CDR3 reads TGCGCCAGCAGCGCGGGACAGGGGAACACTGAAGCTTTCTTT.